Listed below are T cell receptor beta chains from one sample, sequenced in a study of T cells in Graves' hyperthyroidism and ophthalmopathy. TCRdb re-derived calls from the multiplex PCR reads in MiXCR, one entry per CDR3 protein. The sample includes about 570,000 distinct CDR3 sequences, around 46% of them seen just once. The sample consisted of peripheral blood or thyroid tissue (not recorded which). All receptors come from an adult woman with Graves' disease, either hyperthyroidism or ophthalmopathy (not recorded which). Both conserved end residues are part of each CDR3. The D gene is left open where the match is weak. The size entry is marked missing in some rows and otherwise reads once, few, many or a size class.

d_gene,v_gene,j_gene,abundance,CDR3aa,CDR3nt
NA,TRBV11-2,TRBJ2-5,many,CASSFAGLGETQYF,TGTGCCAGCAGCTTCGCGGGGTTGGGAGAGACCCAGTACTTC
NA,TRBV7-6,TRBJ1-6,many,CASSLEIRKNSPLHF,TGTGCCAGCAGCTTAGAAATTAGGAAAAATTCACCCCTCCACTTT
NA,TRBV29-1,TRBJ2-2,NA,CSGGGAGELFF,TGCAGCGGGGGAGGCGCCGGGGAGCTGTTTTTT
NA,TRBV2,TRBJ1-1,NA,CASSDEAFF,TGTGCCAGCAGTGATGAGGCTTTCTTT
TRBD1,TRBV5-1,TRBJ1-2,few,CASSSTGGPF,TGTGCCAGCAGCTCGACAGGGGGACCCTTC
NA,TRBV6-5,TRBJ1-2,NA,CSSSYRSGANYGYTF,TGTTCCAGCAGTTACCGTTCGGGAGCTAACTATGGCTACACCTTC
NA,TRBV6-1,TRBJ2-7,many,CASSEPAKPGYEQYF,TGTGCCAGCAGTGAACCGGCTAAGCCCGGCTACGAGCAGTACTTC
NA,TRBV9,TRBJ1-6,NA,CASSETGANNSPLHF,TGTGCCAGCAGCGAGACCGGGGCTAATAATTCACCCCTCCACTTT
NA,TRBV7-9,TRBJ2-6,many,CASSGGANVLTF,TGTGCCAGCAGCGGGGGGGCCAACGTCCTGACTTTC
NA,TRBV9,TRBJ1-3,many,CASSVWVDSGNTIYF,TGTGCCAGCAGCGTTTGGGTGGACTCTGGAAACACCATATATTTT
NA,TRBV29-1,TRBJ1-1,NA,CSGHPGVNTEAFF,TGCAGCGGGCACCCCGGGGTGAACACTGAAGCTTTCTTT
NA,TRBV6-1,TRBJ1-3,many,CASSRTAGNTIYF,TGTGCCAGCAGTCGGACAGCTGGAAACACCATATATTTT
NA,TRBV7-9,TRBJ1-1,NA,CASSPRDTRNTEAFF,TGTGCCAGCAGCCCCCGGGACACAAGGAACACTGAAGCTTTCTTT
NA,TRBV7-9,TRBJ2-7,many,CASSPPMRPYYSYEQYF,TGTGCCAGCAGCCCCCCCATGCGGCCCTATTACTCCTACGAGCAGTACTTC
TRBD1,TRBV2,TRBJ1-2,NA,CASSENPEGALGYTF,TGTGCCAGCAGTGAAAACCCCGAGGGGGCACTGGGCTACACCTTC
NA,TRBV20-1,TRBJ1-4,many,CSASPGAMTNEKLFF,TGCAGTGCCTCGCCCGGAGCAATGACTAATGAAAAACTGTTTTTT
NA,TRBV6-7,TRBJ2-5,many,CASSSEGGKKETQYF,TGTGCCAGCAGTTCAGAGGGCGGGAAAAAAGAGACCCAGTACTTC
NA,TRBV2,TRBJ1-4,NA,CAKQTIGNEKLFF,TGTGCCAAACAGACTATCGGGAATGAAAAACTGTTTTTT
NA,TRBV25-1,TRBJ2-1,NA,CASSAGVGYNEQFF,TGTGCCAGCAGCGCAGGGGTAGGCTACAATGAGCAGTTCTTC
NA,TRBV4-1,TRBJ1-5,many,CASSQETARGGNQPQHF,TGCGCCAGCAGCCAAGAGACGGCCAGGGGTGGCAATCAGCCCCAGCATTTT
TRBD1,TRBV20-1,TRBJ1-2,NA,CSASPGQGGYDGYTF,TGCAGTGCTAGTCCGGGACAGGGTGGTTACGATGGCTACACCTTC
NA,TRBV29-1,TRBJ2-7,many,CSVVGAGTYEQYF,TGCAGCGTTGTTGGGGCCGGAACCTACGAGCAGTACTTC
TRBD1,TRBV27,TRBJ1-2,many,CASSATGARVYGYTF,TGTGCCAGCAGTGCAACAGGGGCTAGGGTCTATGGCTACACCTTC
NA,TRBV29-1,TRBJ1-1,NA,CSVFRDTEAFF,TGCAGCGTTTTTAGGGACACTGAAGCTTTCTTT
TRBD1,TRBV29-1,TRBJ1-1,many,CSVGQGAINTEAFF,TGCAGCGTTGGGCAGGGGGCTATAAACACTGAAGCTTTCTTT
NA,TRBV27,TRBJ1-5,many,CASSRGTWLQPQHF,TGTGCCAGCAGTCGAGGGACTTGGTTACAGCCCCAGCATTTT
NA,TRBV7-3,TRBJ1-1,NA,CASSLAGRNTEAFF,TGTGCCAGCAGCTTGGCAGGAAGGAACACTGAAGCTTTCTTT
NA,TRBV10-2,TRBJ1-2,NA,CASARDSRYGYTF,TGCGCCAGCGCCCGGGACTCACGCTATGGCTACACCTTC
NA,TRBV7-9,TRBJ1-1,many,CASSLARGGPGTEAFF,TGTGCCAGCAGCTTAGCAAGGGGGGGCCCAGGTACTGAAGCTTTCTTT
NA,TRBV11-3,TRBJ1-6,NA,CASSSGISPLHF,TGTGCCAGCAGCTCCGGGATTTCACCCCTCCACTTT
NA,TRBV11-3,TRBJ1-1,NA,CASSLPGSHTEAFF,TGTGCCAGCAGCTTACCGGGTAGTCACACTGAAGCTTTCTTT
TRBD1,TRBV11-2,TRBJ2-2,many,CASRRQGNTGELFF,TGTGCCAGTAGGAGACAGGGTAACACCGGGGAGCTGTTTTTT